The rows below give T cell receptor beta chains drawn from one sample of a study of post-analysis software for immune sequencing data. TCRdb recomputed calls from the PCR reads with MiXCR, one row per CDR3 protein. Here the sample spans 750,000 to 900,000 distinct CDR3 sequences, roughly 50% being singletons. Sequencing was done on a sample of blood. The receptor set was obtained from a girl between 5 and 17 years old with multiple sclerosis. Both conserved end residues are trimmed from each CDR3.

TRBJ2-7 | TRBV6-5 | ASSSHRGYYEQY
TRBJ2-5 | TRBV7-3 | ASSPTGFGETQY
TRBJ1-2 | TRBV12-3/TRBV12-4 | ASSLSRDGYT
NA | TRBV27 | ASSAGGVGGNEQY
TRBJ2-7 | TRBV7-2 | ASSWGVSSYEQY
NA | TRBV20-1 | SASGGASYEQY
NA | TRBV7-8 | ASSLPKSYEQY
TRBJ2-1 | TRBV24-1 | ATSDFFRTGDNEQF
TRBJ2-3 | TRBV4-3 | ASSQDTGGTDTQY
TRBJ1-5 | TRBV7-8 | ASSLRRGFTQPQH
TRBJ2-1 | TRBV4-3 | ASSQVPPSGRADEQF
TRBJ1-5 | TRBV2 | ASSGIEGGRNQPQH
TRBJ2-3 | TRBV7-6 | ASSPSPITDTQY
TRBJ2-1 | TRBV15 | ATSRVGGLKF
TRBJ2-3 | TRBV29-1 | SVEDTQGARDTQY
TRBJ1-6 | TRBV3-1 | ASSQARTRNFNSPLH
TRBJ2-1 | TRBV29-1 | SVEGLAGNNEQF
TRBJ1-1 | TRBV20-1 | SARPGAVNTEAF
TRBJ1-6 | TRBV12-3/TRBV12-4 | ASNIGTGEGAPH
TRBJ1-5 | TRBV27 | ASRQGANQPQH
TRBJ1-1 | TRBV20-1 | SARPLTGAPRSKHTEAF
TRBJ2-1 | TRBV20-1 | SARTRLAGGSYNEQF
TRBJ1-1 | TRBV6-5 | ASSWVAGGLNTEAF
TRBJ2-1 | TRBV7-9 | ASSLVGSGRAYNEQF
TRBJ2-7 | TRBV29-1 | SVETRHSSNYEQY
TRBJ2-7 | TRBV9 | ASSVDGGDYEQY
TRBJ2-1 | TRBV29-1 | SALGLAVNNEQF
TRBJ1-2 | TRBV10-3 | AISPRGDYGYT
TRBJ2-4 | TRBV24-1 | ATRASSTGAKNIQY
NA | TRBV6-2/TRBV6-3 | ASSQLGGEQY
TRBJ2-7 | TRBV4-3 | ASSGPSYEQY
TRBJ2-7 | TRBV6-6 | ASIRLADRDTYEQY
TRBJ2-7 | TRBV7-8 | ASSLAWRERYEQY
TRBJ2-1 | TRBV15 | ATSFSWEGIEQF
TRBJ2-7 | TRBV10-3 | AISSGTGGALDEQY
TRBJ2-1 | TRBV7-2 | ASSLISLAASYNEQF
TRBJ2-7 | TRBV29-1 | SVEGLREGPLEQY
TRBJ1-4 | TRBV6-6 | ASSYRTGASTNEKLF
TRBJ2-1 | TRBV14 | ASSQDLGPLVYNEQF
TRBJ2-1 | TRBV7-3 | ASSHSPQGLTYNEQF
TRBJ2-4 | TRBV20-1 | SALSLGSLIAKNIQY
TRBJ2-3 | TRBV7-8 | ASSHRWEGAKDTQY
NA | TRBV4-2 | ASSQDTPGQGASYEQY
TRBJ2-1 | TRBV20-1 | SALAGEVEQF
TRBJ1-1 | TRBV7-8 | ASSLFGRGNTEAF
TRBJ2-6 | TRBV5-6 | ASSLGQGLPGANVLT
TRBJ2-1 | TRBV20-1 | GARGAGPNEQF
TRBJ2-5 | TRBV7-7 | ASSASGVAETQY
TRBJ1-1 | TRBV6-1 | ASTHLVGTEAF
TRBJ2-7 | TRBV11-1 | ASSFLQASYEQY
TRBJ2-7 | TRBV6-6 | ASSYRIERSAYEQY
TRBJ2-5 | TRBV20-1 | SAWAGGATQY
TRBJ2-3 | TRBV7-2 | ASSWTGLADADTQY
TRBJ2-7 | TRBV28 | ASGRPRNFYEQY
TRBJ1-2 | TRBV6-5 | ASSYQPNYGYT
TRBJ2-5 | TRBV6-5 | ASSPLAGLWRETQY